One TCR beta chain is described in this entry. Other DNA sequences in the sample encode the same CDR3. These data come from a study of blood T cell repertoires in COVID-19. In the authors' workflow: Nucleated cell number was recorded as an estimate derived from reference gene primer amplification. This table comes from immunoSEQ multiplex PCR, and its TCRdb copy is limited to in-frame clones, with some not included. Clone size and V and J calls were adopted from that table, with D and trimming inferred from the DNA. The sample has about 370,000 clones, approximately 90% seen once. V lost 3 bases to trimming and J lost 0 bases; unmatched junction nucleotides: 6. Germline CDR1 SGHDT, CDR2 YYEEEE. This CDR3 comprises 18 residues. Study members were between roughly 18 and 90 years old and lived in 20 to 30 US regions. Allocation to cohorts depended on clinical history reported by the participants. Recovered Cohort 3 donors showed two negative PCRs, clearance, or symptom resolution.

This receptor was taken from a young man who had recovered from COVID-19. The material sequenced was PBMCs or T cells enriched from blood (not recorded which). The genes are TRBV5-6 and TRBJ2-7; TRBD2 matches at 16 bases. In DNA, the CDR3 is TGTGCCAGCAGCTGGGGACTAGCGGGGGGGCGGAGCTCCTACGAGCAGTACTTC. It yields the protein CASSWGLAGGRSSYEQYF.